Below, 6 T cell receptor beta chains from the same sample are listed, as sequenced in a study of long-term antiretroviral therapy in people with HIV. This was the immunoSEQ v3.0 assay at survey level. The assay was immunoSEQ multiplex PCR, and TCRdb's table has in-frame clones only and misses some. The data hold 20,000 to 25,000 clones, with 81% observed a single time. The material sequenced was unsorted PBMCs, taken 0.1 years before starting antiretroviral therapy. Receptor source: a man between 35 and 55 years old with HIV.

This clone showed up just a few times. This sequence joins TRBV28 and TRBJ1-4; no reliable D call. The CDR3 length is 12 residues. CDR1 and CDR2 (germline): MDHEN, SYDVKM. Trimming left V 3 bases short and J 6 bases short, with 5 bases between. The CDR3 nucleotides are TGTGCCAGCAGTTTCGAGGATGAAAAACTGTTTTTT. It encodes CASSFEDEKLFF.

The chain carries TRBV7-6 and TRBJ2-3, with D hard to call. The CDR3 has 14 amino acids. Germline V gives CDR1 SGHVS, CDR2 FNYEAQ. The germline V and J ends were trimmed by 2 bases and 2 bases, with 8 bases remaining between them. This CDR3 is CASSLRQLTDTQYF. In DNA, the CDR3 is TGTGCCAGCAGCTTAAGGCAGCTCACAGATACGCAGTATTTT.

This rearrangement joins TRBV18 to TRBJ1-1; 7 bases match TRBD1. V lost 8 bases and J lost 5; bases outside the gene matches: 11. Germline lookup yields CDR1 KGHSH and CDR2 LQKENI. This CDR3 region has 14 residues. Here the CDR3 DNA reads TGTGCCAGCACAAGGGGGCTCCGGGCTACTGAAGCTTTCTTT. This sequence encodes CASTRGLRATEAFF.

V usage is TRBV7-9 and J usage is TRBJ2-1; D is perhaps TRBD1 or TRBD2 (5 bases each). Germline V gene lookup returns CDR1 SEHNR and CDR2 FQNEAQ (reference sequence). The CDR3 is 14 amino acids. V was shortened by 3 bases and J by 4 bases, with 10 bases between the two germline ends. CDR3 sequence reads: CASSFAGTYNEQFF. CDR3 bases: TGTGCCAGCAGCTTCGCCGGGACGTACAATGAGCAGTTCTTC.

There are a few counts of this clone. The rearrangement joins TRBV4-2 to TRBJ1-5; D unclear. The CDR3 sequence is 14 residues long. Germline V gene lookup returns CDR1 LGHNA and CDR2 YNFKEQ. Trimming took 3 bases from V and 4 from J, leaving 10 bases between them. CDR3 loop: CASSHAGWNQPQHF. The CDR3 DNA reads as TGTGCCAGCAGCCACGCGGGGTGGAATCAGCCCCAGCATTTT.

The chain is built from TRBV27 and TRBJ1-5; 9 nucleotides align to TRBD1. The CDR3 extends over 14 amino acids. The germline V gene encodes CDR1 MNHEY and CDR2 SMNVEV (reference sequence). After removal of 3 bases from V and 9 bases from J, the junction contained 6 bases not matched to a gene. CDR3 in DNA: TGTGCCAGCAGTTTGGGACAGGGCACAAGGCCCCAGCATTTT. Protein: CASSLGQGTRPQHF.